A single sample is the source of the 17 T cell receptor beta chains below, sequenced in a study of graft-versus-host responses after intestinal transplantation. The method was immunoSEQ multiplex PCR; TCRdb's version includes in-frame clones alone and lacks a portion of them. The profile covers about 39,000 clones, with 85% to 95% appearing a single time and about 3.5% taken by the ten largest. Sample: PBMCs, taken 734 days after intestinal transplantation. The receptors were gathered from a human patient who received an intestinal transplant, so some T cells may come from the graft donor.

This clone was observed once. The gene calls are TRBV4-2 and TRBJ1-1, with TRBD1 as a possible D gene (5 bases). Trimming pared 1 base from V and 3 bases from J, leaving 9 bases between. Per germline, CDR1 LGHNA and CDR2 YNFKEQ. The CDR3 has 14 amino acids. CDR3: CASSQVGGYTEAFF. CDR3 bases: TGTGCCAGCAGCCAAGTGGGGGGATACACTGAAGCTTTCTTT.

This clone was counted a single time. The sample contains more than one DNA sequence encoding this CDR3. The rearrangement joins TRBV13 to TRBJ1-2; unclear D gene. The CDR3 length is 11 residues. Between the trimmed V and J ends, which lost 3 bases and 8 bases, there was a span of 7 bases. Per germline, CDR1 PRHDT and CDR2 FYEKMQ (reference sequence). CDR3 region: CASSFEPGYTF. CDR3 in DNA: TGTGCCAGCAGCTTCGAGCCGGGCTACACCTTC.

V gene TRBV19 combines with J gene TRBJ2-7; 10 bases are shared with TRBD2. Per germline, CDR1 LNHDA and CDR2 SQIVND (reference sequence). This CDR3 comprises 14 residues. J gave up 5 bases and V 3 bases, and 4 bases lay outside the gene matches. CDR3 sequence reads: CASSIRAGGNEQYF. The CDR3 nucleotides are TGTGCCAGTAGTATCCGAGCGGGGGGGAACGAGCAGTACTTC. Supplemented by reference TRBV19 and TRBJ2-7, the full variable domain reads DGGITQSPKYLFRKEGQNVTLSCEQNLNHDAMYWYRQDPGQGLRLIYYSQIVNDFQKGDIAEGYSVSREKKESFPLTVTSAQKNPTAFYLCASSIRAGGNEQYFGPGTRLTVT.

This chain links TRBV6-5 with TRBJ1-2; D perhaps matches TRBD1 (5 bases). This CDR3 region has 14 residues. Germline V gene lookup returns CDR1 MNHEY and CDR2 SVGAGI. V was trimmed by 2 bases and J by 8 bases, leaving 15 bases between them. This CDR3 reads CASSYTGSMEGYTF. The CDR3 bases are TGTGCCAGCAGTTACACAGGTTCCATGGAAGGCTACACCTTC.

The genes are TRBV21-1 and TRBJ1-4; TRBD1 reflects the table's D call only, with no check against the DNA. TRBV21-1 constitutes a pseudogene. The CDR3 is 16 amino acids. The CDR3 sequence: CASSKEGDRGRGRLFF. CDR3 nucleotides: TGTGCCAGCAGCAAAGAAGGGGACAGGGGGCGAGGTAGACTGTTTTTT.

The CDR3 sequence is CAATGVAYQPQHF. CDR3 nucleotide sequence: TGTGCCGCGACAGGGGTGGCATATCAGCCCCAGCATTTT. The rearrangement links TRBV28 to TRBJ1-5, with 8 bases identical to TRBD1. The CDR3 totals 13 residues. CDR1 is MDHEN, CDR2 SYDVKM, per germline. The V gene end was trimmed by 11 bases and the J gene end by 5 bases; junction bases not matched to a gene: 8. Combining the CDR3 with reference TRBV28 and TRBJ1-5 gives the whole variable domain DVKVTQSSRYLVKRTGEKVFLECVQDMDHENMFWYRQDPGLGLRLIYFSYDVKMKEKGDIPEGYSVSREKKERFSLILESASTNQTSMYLCAATGVAYQPQHFGDGTRLSIL.

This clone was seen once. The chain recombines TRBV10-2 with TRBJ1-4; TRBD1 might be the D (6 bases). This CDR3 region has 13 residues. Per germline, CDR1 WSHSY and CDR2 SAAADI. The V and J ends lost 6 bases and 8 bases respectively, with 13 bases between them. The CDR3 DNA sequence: TGCGCCAGCAGGGGGGCAGATAGGGAAAAACTGTTTTTT. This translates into CASRGADREKLFF.

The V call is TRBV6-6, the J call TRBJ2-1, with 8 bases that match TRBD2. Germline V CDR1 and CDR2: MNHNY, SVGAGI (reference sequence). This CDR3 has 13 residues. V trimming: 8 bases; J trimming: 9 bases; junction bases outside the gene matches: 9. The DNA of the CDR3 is TGTGCCAGCCGGTACGGGGGGGACGGTGAGCAGTTCTTC. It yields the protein CASRYGGDGEQFF.

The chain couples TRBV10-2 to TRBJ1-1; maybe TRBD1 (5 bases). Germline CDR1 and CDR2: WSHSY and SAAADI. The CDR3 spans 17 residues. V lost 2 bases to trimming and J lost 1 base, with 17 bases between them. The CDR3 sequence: CASSEPSPGPKNTEAFF. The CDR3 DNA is TGCGCCAGCAGTGAGCCCTCCCCGGGACCTAAGAACACTGAAGCTTTCTTT.

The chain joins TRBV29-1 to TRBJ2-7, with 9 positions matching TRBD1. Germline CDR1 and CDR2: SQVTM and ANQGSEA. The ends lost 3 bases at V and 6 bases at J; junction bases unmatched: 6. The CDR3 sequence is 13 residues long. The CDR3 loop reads CSVEVDRGVEQYF. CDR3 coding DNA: TGCAGCGTTGAGGTCGACAGGGGGGTCGAGCAGTACTTC.

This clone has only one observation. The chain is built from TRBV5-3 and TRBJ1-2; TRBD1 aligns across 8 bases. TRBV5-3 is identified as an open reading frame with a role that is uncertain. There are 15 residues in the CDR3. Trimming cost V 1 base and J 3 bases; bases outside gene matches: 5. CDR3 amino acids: CARSLCGQGDYGYTF. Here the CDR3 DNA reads TGTGCCAGAAGCTTGTGCGGACAGGGTGACTATGGCTACACCTTC.

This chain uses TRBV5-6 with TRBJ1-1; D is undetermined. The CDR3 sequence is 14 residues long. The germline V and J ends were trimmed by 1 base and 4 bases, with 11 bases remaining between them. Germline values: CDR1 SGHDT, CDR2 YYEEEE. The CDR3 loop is CASSLTQLVTEAFF. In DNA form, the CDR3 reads TGTGCCAGCAGCTTGACGCAGCTCGTCACTGAAGCTTTCTTT. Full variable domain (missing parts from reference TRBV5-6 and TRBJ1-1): DAGVTQSPTHLIKTRGQQVTLRCSPKSGHDTVSWYQQALGQGPQFIFQYYEEEERQRGNFPDRFSGHQFPNYSSELNVNALLLGDSALYLCASSLTQLVTEAFFGQGTRLTVV.

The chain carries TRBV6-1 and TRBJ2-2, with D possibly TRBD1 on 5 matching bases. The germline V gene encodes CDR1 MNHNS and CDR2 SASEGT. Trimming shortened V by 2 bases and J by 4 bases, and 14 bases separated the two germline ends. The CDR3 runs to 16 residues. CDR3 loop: CASSETPSGPTGELFF. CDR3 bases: TGTGCCAGCAGTGAAACACCCTCAGGGCCCACCGGGGAGCTGTTTTTT.

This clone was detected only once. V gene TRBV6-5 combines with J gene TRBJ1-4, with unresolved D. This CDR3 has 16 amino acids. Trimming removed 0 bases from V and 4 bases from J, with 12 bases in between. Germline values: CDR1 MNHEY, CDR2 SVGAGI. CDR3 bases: TGTGCCAGCAGTTACTCGGGAGGGAATAATAATGAAAAACTGTTTTTT. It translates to CASSYSGGNNNEKLFF.

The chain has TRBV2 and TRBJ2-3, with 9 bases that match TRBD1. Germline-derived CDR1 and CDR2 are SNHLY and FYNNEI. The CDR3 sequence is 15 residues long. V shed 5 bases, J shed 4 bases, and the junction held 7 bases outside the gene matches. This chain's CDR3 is CASSPGTGRADTQYF. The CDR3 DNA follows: TGTGCCAGCAGTCCCGGGACAGGGCGGGCAGATACGCAGTATTTT.

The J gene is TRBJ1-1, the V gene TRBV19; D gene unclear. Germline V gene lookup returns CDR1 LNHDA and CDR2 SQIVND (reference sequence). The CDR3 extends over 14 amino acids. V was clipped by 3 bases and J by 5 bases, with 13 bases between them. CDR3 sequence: CASSIDLTGTEAFF. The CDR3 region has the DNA TGTGCCAGTAGTATTGATCTGACGGGGACTGAAGCTTTCTTT.

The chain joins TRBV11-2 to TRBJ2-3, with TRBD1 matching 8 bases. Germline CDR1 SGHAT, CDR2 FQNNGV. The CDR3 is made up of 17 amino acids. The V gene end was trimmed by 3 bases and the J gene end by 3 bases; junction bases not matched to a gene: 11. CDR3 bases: TGTGCCAGCAGCTTGTACCCCAGGGGGCGTATGACAGATACGCAGTATTTT. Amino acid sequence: CASSLYPRGRMTDTQYF.